These 10 T cell receptor beta chains originate from one sample sequenced in a study of T cell repertoires in cytomegalovirus infection. TCRdb re-called the reads with MiXCR, one entry per CDR3 protein. In the table there are a few hundred thousand distinct CDR3 sequences, roughly 36% of which are singletons. Antigens for these TCRs are unknown. The specimen was cultured PBMCs, collected from culture after CMV antigen stimulation. These receptors were taken from a human donor in good health (CMV status not recorded). Some clones in this sample may be carry-over from other donors' samples.

The chain joins TRBV4-1 to TRBJ1-3; TRBD1 agrees at 9 bases. V dropped 3 bases and J dropped 8; count of bases not matched to a gene: 8. Germline CDR1 and CDR2: MGHRA and YSYEKL. This CDR3 is built from 15 residues. The CDR3 protein is CASSQLQGAMDTIYF. The CDR3 nucleotides are TGCGCCAGCAGCCAGCTACAGGGGGCCATGGACACCATATATTTT.

The chain links TRBV20-1 to TRBJ2-4; the D gene is possibly TRBD2 (6 bases). Trimming shortened V by 3 bases and J by 2 bases, and 14 bases separated the two germline ends. This CDR3 has 15 amino acids. Germline values: CDR1 DFQATT, CDR2 SNEGSKA (reference sequence). The CDR3 here is CSARIGGNTKNIQYF. CDR3 nucleotide sequence: TGCAGTGCTAGGATTGGGGGGAATACCAAAAACATTCAGTACTTC.

This clonotype showed up just a few times. V gene TRBV7-7 combines with J gene TRBJ2-1; perhaps D is TRBD1 or TRBD2 (5 bases each). The germline gives CDR1 SSHAT, CDR2 FNYEAQ (reference sequence). The CDR3 is 15 amino acids. V was cut by 1 base and J by 9 bases, with 16 bases left in between. CDR3 bases: TGTGCCAGCAGCTTAGAAAGCGGAATAGGGGTTGAGCAGTTCTTC. Amino acid sequence: CASSLESGIGVEQFF.

The gene calls are TRBV4-1 and TRBJ2-7; D is unresolved. V lost 0 bases and J 0 bases, leaving 6 bases between the germline ends. Germline values: CDR1 MGHRA, CDR2 YSYEKL. This CDR3 has 14 amino acids. DNA of the CDR3: TGCGCCAGCAGCCAAGATGCGCACTCCTACGAGCAGTACTTC. Its translation is CASSQDAHSYEQYF.

The chain has TRBV27 and TRBJ1-5; 8 nucleotides align to TRBD1. In germline, CDR1 is MNHEY, CDR2 SMNVEV (reference sequence). The V and J ends lost 3 bases and 1 base, in that order; junction bases with no gene match: 5. This CDR3 contains 16 residues. For the CDR3, the DNA is TGTGCCAGCAGTTTCTACAGGGGGGGGAGCAATCAGCCCCAGCATTTT. Residues: CASSFYRGGSNQPQHF.

The J gene is TRBJ2-7, the V gene TRBV2; 11 bases align to TRBD1. This CDR3 is 15 amino acids long. The V segment lost 2 bases and the J segment 2 bases; nucleotides outside the gene matches: 2. Germline CDR1 and CDR2: SNHLY and FYNNEI. The CDR3 is CASSEMGQGAYEQYF. The CDR3 DNA is TGTGCCAGCAGTGAAATGGGACAGGGGGCCTACGAGCAGTACTTC.

This chain uses TRBV7-3 with TRBJ2-7; D possibly uses TRBD1 or TRBD2 (5 bases each). The CDR3 totals 13 residues. V was pared by 0 bases and J by 5 bases, with 8 bases between. The germline V gene has CDR1 SGHTA and CDR2 FQGTGA. The DNA of the CDR3 is TGTGCCAGCAGCTTAACGGGGGTCCACGAGCAGTACTTC. It is translated as CASSLTGVHEQYF.

The rearrangement links TRBV27 to TRBJ1-2; 8 bases line up with TRBD1. The CDR3 is made up of 15 amino acids. Germline CDR1 and CDR2: MNHEY and SMNVEV (reference sequence). V dropped 5 bases and J dropped 3; count of bases not matched to a gene: 8. CDR3 bases: TGTGCCAGCAGTATACCACAGGGGGTGGACTATGGCTACACCTTC. It encodes CASSIPQGVDYGYTF.

The chain recombines TRBV28 with TRBJ2-5, with D maybe TRBD1 (6 bases). The CDR3 runs 16 residues. CDR1 is MDHEN and CDR2 is SYDVKM in the germline V gene. The V gene lost 6 bases and the J gene lost 1 base, with 18 bases spanning the gap. CDR3 sequence reads: CASSPDRGWAQETQYF. Written as DNA, the CDR3 is TGTGCCAGCAGCCCGGACAGAGGATGGGCCCAAGAGACCCAGTACTTC.

V usage is TRBV27 and J usage is TRBJ1-5, with TRBD1 matching over 10 bases. The CDR3 contains 14 residues. Germline V gene data show CDR1 as MNHEY and CDR2 as SMNVEV (reference sequence). V was clipped by 4 bases and J by 7 bases; unmatched bases: 4. The CDR3, as DNA: TGTGCCAGCAGTTACCGGACAGGGGGGCAGCCCCAGCATTTT. Its translation: CASSYRTGGQPQHF.